This TCR beta chain derives from a study of blood T cell repertoires in COVID-19. Study summary: Spain, Italy and the United States supplied samples that represented acute and convalescent COVID-19. T cells, B-cell-depleted T cells, or PBMCs provided the cDNA or gDNA that served as material.

Looked up from germline, CDR1 is SGDLS and CDR2 is YYNGEE. The CDR3 runs to 12 residues. Repertoires were generated with immunoSEQ multiplex PCR, while TCRdb's copy carries only in-frame clones and drops some. The table includes more than 65,000 clones, around nine tenths detected once. Comment on this clone: At one of its ends the junction is not consistent with the germline gene, which may arise from a read error.

The rearrangement links TRBV9 to TRBJ2-2, with TRBD2 as a possible D gene (5 bases). Material: peripheral blood. The receptor's source is a man in his fifties with active COVID-19. CDR3 DNA sequence: TGTGCCAGCAACCACAACACCGGGGAGCTGCTTTTT. Translation: CASNHNTGELLF.